The 26 T cell receptor beta chains presented below share a single source sample, sequenced in a study of CD8+ T cells in alopecia areata. Extraction of RNA preceded its reverse transcription into cDNA, which served as the sequencing template. The assay was immunoSEQ multiplex PCR, and TCRdb's table has in-frame clones only and misses some. The table includes roughly 180,000 clones, more than 60% detected once. Sequences were derived from CD4+ T cells sorted from blood, sampled at week 0. These receptors all come from a human donor with alopecia areata.

A few counts support this clone. CDR3 coding DNA: TGCAGCGTTGCTGGGCTTGGCTACGAGCAGTACTTC. Its translation: CSVAGLGYEQYF. V is TRBV29-1 and J is TRBJ2-7, with D unresolved. Trimming stripped 4 bases from V and 3 bases from J, with 10 bases between. This CDR3 region has 12 residues. Germline lookup yields CDR1 SQVTM and CDR2 ANQGSEA.

This clone was seen more than once but under ten times. The rearrangement links TRBV5-1 to TRBJ2-3; 8 bases map to TRBD2. Germline-derived CDR1 and CDR2 are SGHRS and YFSETQ. CDR3 length: 16 amino acids. V shed 0 bases, J shed 7 bases, and the junction held 10 bases outside the gene matches. The CDR3 reads CASSLAGTSNTHTQYF. For the CDR3, the DNA is TGCGCCAGCAGCTTGGCCGGGACTAGTAATACGCATACGCAGTATTTT.

The genes are TRBV30 and TRBJ1-2; TRBD1 might be the D (6 bases). The germline gives CDR1 GTSNPN, CDR2 SVGIG (reference sequence). CDR3 length equals 13 residues. Trimming took 2 bases from V and 6 from J, leaving 13 bases between them. The CDR3 DNA follows: TGTGCCTGGAGTCTCCAGGCAGGGGATGGCTACACCTTC. Translating it yields CAWSLQAGDGYTF.

The chain employs TRBV14 and TRBJ1-2, with a tentative D call TRBD1 (6 bases). The V end lost 5 bases, the J end lost 4 bases, and 17 bases lay between the germline ends. CDR3 length equals 15 residues. Germline V CDR1 and CDR2: SGHDN, FVKESK. CDR3 bases: TGTGCCAGCAGCGAAACAGGGCTTCGGGGCTATGGCTACACCTTC. Its translation is CASSETGLRGYGYTF. Full variable domain (rest looked up from reference TRBV14 and TRBJ1-2): EAGVTQFPSHSVIEKGQTVTLRCDPISGHDNLYWYRRVMGKEIKFLLHFVKESKQDESGMPNNRFLAERTGGTYSTLKVQPAELEDSGVYFCASSETGLRGYGYTFGSGTRLTVV.

This rearrangement joins TRBV29-1 to TRBJ1-2; a possible D gene is TRBD1 (5 bases). The V and J ends lost 3 bases and 0 bases respectively, with 20 bases between them. The CDR3 is 17 amino acids. Germline CDR1 SQVTM, CDR2 ANQGSEA. CDR3 sequence (DNA): TGCAGCGTTGACCCCCCTATGGGGCAGGGAGCTAACTATGGCTACACCTTC. This gives the protein CSVDPPMGQGANYGYTF.

The chain's CDR3 is CAWKGRNEQFF. CDR3 nucleotide sequence: TGTGCCTGGAAGGGTCGCAATGAGCAGTTCTTC. This chain joins TRBV30 and TRBJ2-1; D gene ambiguous. There are 11 residues in the CDR3. CDR1 is GTSNPN, CDR2 SVGIG, per germline (reference sequence). V shed 4 bases and J shed 6 bases, with 7 bases lying between them.

The table lists this clone with a few counts. The chain joins TRBV29-1 to TRBJ1-1; D unresolved. The germline gives CDR1 SQVTM, CDR2 ANQGSEA. Deletions cut 6 bases from V and 0 bases from J, with 17 bases between. The CDR3 is made up of 15 amino acids. CDR3 nucleotide sequence: TGCAGCGTACCCCCGGCCAGGCCAATGAACACTGAAGCTTTCTTT. Protein product: CSVPPARPMNTEAFF.

This clone was picked up one time. V is TRBV27 and J is TRBJ1-2; D is ambiguous. This CDR3 comprises 17 residues. V lost 7 bases and J 2 bases, leaving 23 bases between the germline ends. The germline V gene encodes CDR1 MNHEY and CDR2 SMNVEV (reference sequence). The chain's CDR3 is CASTLTFPNLLNYGYTF. The CDR3 bases are TGTGCCAGCACCCTGACATTCCCGAACCTGTTAAACTATGGCTACACCTTC.

This clone turned up a few times. This chain uses TRBV7-2 with TRBJ2-7; D remains unclear. Trimming removed 1 base from V and 7 bases from J, with 17 bases in between. The CDR3 has 15 amino acids. Germline V CDR1 and CDR2: SGHTA, FQGNSA. The CDR3 sequence: CASSLGGYNLAEQYF. CDR3 DNA sequence: TGTGCCAGCAGCTTAGGAGGCTACAATCTGGCGGAGCAGTACTTC.

This rearrangement joins TRBV9 to TRBJ1-2, with D uncertain. V was trimmed by 3 bases and J by 1 base, leaving 10 bases between them. Looked up from germline, CDR1 is SGDLS and CDR2 is YYNGEE. This CDR3 spans 14 amino acids. CDR3 loop: CASSATTGNYGYTF. The CDR3 coding sequence is TGTGCCAGCAGCGCTACTACTGGTAACTATGGCTACACCTTC.

The CDR3 here is CASSPKSGTNNYNEQFF. The CDR3 DNA is TGTGCCAGCAGCCCGAAATCCGGGACCAACAACTATAATGAGCAGTTCTTC. This rearrangement joins TRBV7-2 to TRBJ2-1; the D gene could be TRBD1 or TRBD2 (5 bases each). The ends were cut back, 5 bases at V and 7 bases at J, with 24 bases in the middle. Germline V gene sequence: CDR1 SGHTA, CDR2 FQGNSA. The CDR3 length is 17 residues.

The chain has TRBV4-1 and TRBJ2-2; D might be TRBD2 (5 bases). CDR1 MGHRA and CDR2 YSYEKL come from the germline V gene. Trimming pared 2 bases from V and 4 bases from J, leaving 11 bases between. The CDR3 length is 15 residues. CDR3 bases: TGCGCCAGCAGCCAACGGGGTAGTAGCACCGGGGAGCTGTTTTTT. Amino acids: CASSQRGSSTGELFF.

This clone was observed a handful of times. The rearrangement links TRBV7-9 to TRBJ1-2; weak D call: TRBD1 (6 bases). CDR1 and CDR2 from the germline V gene are SEHNR and FQNEAQ (reference sequence). Deletions cut 6 bases from V and 6 bases from J, with 14 bases between. CDR3 length equals 13 residues. CDR3 nucleotides: TGTGCCAGCAGTCTACAGGGAATCAATGGCTACACCTTC. Amino acid sequence: CASSLQGINGYTF.

V is TRBV30 and J is TRBJ1-1, with TRBD1 identical over 7 bases. The CDR3 is 13 amino acids. Germline values: CDR1 GTSNPN, CDR2 SVGIG (reference sequence). V shed 2 bases and J 7 bases; nucleotides not matched to a gene: 7. The CDR3 protein is CAWSSEGGREAFF. The DNA of the CDR3 is TGTGCCTGGAGTTCAGAAGGGGGCCGTGAAGCTTTCTTT.

CDR3 amino acids: CASGLALGTGVQETQYF. As DNA, the CDR3 is TGTGCTAGTGGTTTGGCCCTTGGGACAGGGGTTCAAGAGACCCAGTACTTC. The chain links TRBV12-5 to TRBJ2-5; 10 bases match TRBD1. This CDR3 contains 17 residues. The J segment lost 2 bases and the V segment lost 1 base, leaving 7 bases of the junction unmatched. Germline V gives CDR1 LGHNT, CDR2 FRNRAP.

This chain links TRBV29-1 with TRBJ1-1, with D maybe TRBD1 (5 bases). The CDR3 spans 12 residues. The V end lost 4 bases, the J end lost 7 bases, and 13 bases lay between the germline ends. In germline, CDR1 is SQVTM, CDR2 ANQGSEA. The CDR3 nucleotides read TGCAGCGTTGGGAGGGACCGGGTTGAAGCTTTCTTT. Its translation: CSVGRDRVEAFF.

This chain joins TRBV5-6 and TRBJ2-7, with D tentatively TRBD1 or TRBD2 (5 bases each). V gave up 3 bases and J gave up 4 bases, with 11 bases separating them. The germline CDR1 and CDR2 sequences are SGHDT and YYEEEE. This CDR3 contains 13 residues. CDR3 residues: CASSSPGRYEQYF. CDR3 coding DNA: TGTGCCAGCAGCTCCCCGGGACGGTACGAGCAGTACTTC.

This clone occurred once. The CDR3 sequence: CASSIRQGSNQPQHF. CDR3 bases: TGTGCCAGCAGCATAAGACAGGGTAGCAATCAGCCCCAGCATTTT. This chain links TRBV6-1 with TRBJ1-5; 7 nucleotides match TRBD1. Germline CDR1 is MNHNS and CDR2 is SASEGT. This CDR3 is 15 amino acids long. After removal of 6 bases from V and 0 bases from J, the junction contained 5 bases not matched to a gene.

Regarding this clone: This specimen includes other DNA sequences encoding the same CDR3. J is TRBJ2-7 and V is TRBV29-1; possible D gene TRBD2, 5 bases. CDR3 size: 12 residues. The ends were cut back, 4 bases at V and 0 bases at J, with 7 bases in the middle. Germline CDR1 is SQVTM and CDR2 is ANQGSEA. Here the CDR3 DNA reads TGCAGCGTTGCGGGAACCTCCTACGAGCAGTACTTC. Amino acids: CSVAGTSYEQYF.

This rearrangement joins TRBV11-3 to TRBJ1-2, with TRBD1 matching 8 bases. V gave up 5 bases and J gave up 6 bases; unmatched junction bases: 11. This CDR3 is 15 amino acids long. Germline CDR1 is SGHNT and CDR2 is YENEEA. The CDR3 here is CASSPSRGQGNGYTF. The CDR3 nucleotides read TGTGCCAGCAGCCCCTCCCGTGGACAGGGTAATGGCTACACCTTC.

CDR3 residues: CASSQVDRDNSPLHF. In DNA, the CDR3 is TGCGCCAGCAGCCAAGTGGACAGGGATAATTCACCCCTCCACTTT. The chain is built from TRBV4-3 and TRBJ1-6, with TRBD1 identical over 8 bases. Germline CDR1 reads LGHNA; CDR2 reads YSLEER. Trimming at V came to 1 base and at J to 5 bases, leaving 1 base not matched to a gene. The CDR3 length is 15 residues.

The J gene is TRBJ1-1, the V gene TRBV30; tentatively, D is TRBD1 (5 bases). V lost 0 bases and J 4 bases, leaving 12 bases between the germline ends. The CDR3 has 14 amino acids. In germline, CDR1 is GTSNPN, CDR2 SVGIG (reference sequence). The CDR3 DNA follows: TGTGCCTGGAGTGTACTTGGGGGTGTCACTGAAGCTTTCTTT. It translates to CAWSVLGGVTEAFF.

This chain uses TRBV2 with TRBJ1-2; maybe TRBD1 (6 bases). Germline lookup yields CDR1 SNHLY and CDR2 FYNNEI. Trimming stripped 10 bases from V and 6 bases from J, with 15 bases between. This CDR3 comprises 12 residues. CDR3 in amino acids: CAIRQEPDGYTF. The DNA for the CDR3 is TGTGCCATTAGACAGGAACCGGATGGCTACACCTTC.

The V gene is TRBV30, the J gene TRBJ2-3; possible D gene TRBD2, 5 bases. The CDR3 is made up of 12 amino acids. Germline loops: CDR1 GTSNPN, CDR2 SVGIG (reference sequence). Between the trimmed V and J ends, which lost 0 bases and 6 bases, there was a span of 7 bases. The CDR3 DNA follows: TGTGCCTGGAGTGTAACGGGGGATACGCAGTATTTT. It specifies CAWSVTGDTQYF.

A few counts support this clone. The chain combines TRBV11-2 with TRBJ2-3, with TRBD2 as a possible D gene (6 bases). Per germline, CDR1 SGHAT and CDR2 FQNNGV. The CDR3 is made up of 11 amino acids. Trimming took off 5 bases at V and 13 bases at J, with 13 bases between the two ends. The DNA for the CDR3 is TGTGCCAGCAGCCCCGGGACTCTGGAGTATTTT. It is translated as CASSPGTLEYF.

Only a few counts were recorded for this clone. The chain joins TRBV29-1 to TRBJ2-7; D possibly corresponds to TRBD1 (8 bases). Trimming pared 4 bases from V and 7 bases from J, leaving 14 bases between. CDR3 length: 12 residues. Per the germline V gene, CDR1 is SQVTM and CDR2 is ANQGSEA. This CDR3 is CSVGAQGGEQYF. The CDR3 coding sequence is TGCAGCGTTGGAGCACAGGGGGGGGAGCAGTACTTC.